This T cell receptor (beta chain) was documented in a study of cytomegalovirus exposure and HLA in healthy donors. Study-level results: The majority of CMV-associated TCR beta chains were reported as apparently HLA-restricted in a later analysis.

About this clone: What it binds is unknown.

The PCR made use of 60 Vbeta and 13 Jbeta primers. The protocol was immunoSEQ multiplex PCR, while the TCRdb copy is restricted to in-frame clones and leaves out a portion. The top ten clones hold less than 15% of a sample with some 190,000 clones, around 78% of them seen once. The sequenced material came from PBMCs. This receptor was taken from a woman aged 25-40 years in good health and CMV-seropositive.

The CDR3 sequence is CASSLVGQRETQYF. The CDR3 DNA reads TGTGCCAGCAGCTTGGTGGGACAGAGGGAGACCCAGTACTTC. The chain links TRBV5-4 to TRBJ2-5; 7 nucleotides agree with TRBD1. Per the germline V gene, CDR1 is SGHNT and CDR2 is YYREEE (reference sequence). This CDR3 is built from 14 residues. Losses at the gene ends were 0 bases for V and 5 bases for J; bases not matched to a gene: 4.